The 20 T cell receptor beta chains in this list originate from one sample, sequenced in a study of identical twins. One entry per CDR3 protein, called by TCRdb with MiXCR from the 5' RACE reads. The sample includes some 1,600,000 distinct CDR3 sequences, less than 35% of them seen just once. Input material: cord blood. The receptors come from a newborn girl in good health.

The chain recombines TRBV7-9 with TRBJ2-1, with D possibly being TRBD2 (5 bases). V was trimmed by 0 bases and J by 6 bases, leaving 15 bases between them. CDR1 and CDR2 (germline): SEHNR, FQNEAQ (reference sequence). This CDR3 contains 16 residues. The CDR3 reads CASSLAGGYPLNEQFF. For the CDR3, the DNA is TGTGCCAGCAGCTTAGCAGGCGGGTATCCCCTCAATGAGCAGTTCTTC. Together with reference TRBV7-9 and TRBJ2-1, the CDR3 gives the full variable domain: DTGVSQNPRHKITKRGQNVTFRCDPISEHNRLYWYRQTLGQGPEFLTYFQNEAQLEKSRLLSDRFSAERPKGSFSTLEIQRTEQGDSAMYLCASSLAGGYPLNEQFFGPGTRLTVL.

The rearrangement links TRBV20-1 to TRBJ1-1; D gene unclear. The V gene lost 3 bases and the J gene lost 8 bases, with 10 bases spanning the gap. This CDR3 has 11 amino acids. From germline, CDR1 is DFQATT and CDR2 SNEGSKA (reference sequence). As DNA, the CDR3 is TGCAGTGCTAGTGGGGTCCCCGAAGCTTTCTTT. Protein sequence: CSASGVPEAFF.

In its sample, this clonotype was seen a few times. Here the CDR3 reads CASKLYFYEQYF. The CDR3 DNA sequence: TGTGCCAGCAAACTTTACTTCTACGAGCAGTACTTC. V gene TRBV6-1 combines with J gene TRBJ2-7; D call uncertain. Per the germline V gene, CDR1 is MNHNS and CDR2 is SASEGT. V was shortened by 7 bases and J by 3 bases, with 10 bases between the two germline ends. This CDR3 has 12 residues.

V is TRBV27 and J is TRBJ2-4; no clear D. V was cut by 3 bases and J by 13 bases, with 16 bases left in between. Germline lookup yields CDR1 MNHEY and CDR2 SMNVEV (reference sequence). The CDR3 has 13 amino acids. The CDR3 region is CASSLSPYNEQYF. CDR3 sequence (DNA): TGTGCCAGCAGTTTGAGTCCCTACAATGAGCAGTACTTC.

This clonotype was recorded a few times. Here the CDR3 reads CASSQDWVLAASTDTQYF. The CDR3 DNA is TGCGCCAGCAGCCAAGATTGGGTCCTAGCGGCTAGCACAGATACGCAGTATTTT. The rearrangement links TRBV4-1 to TRBJ2-3; 7 positions match TRBD2. CDR1 is MGHRA and CDR2 is YSYEKL in the germline V gene. The CDR3 consists of 18 residues. Germline trimming cut 0 bases from V and 0 bases from J; bases unmatched to any gene: 9.

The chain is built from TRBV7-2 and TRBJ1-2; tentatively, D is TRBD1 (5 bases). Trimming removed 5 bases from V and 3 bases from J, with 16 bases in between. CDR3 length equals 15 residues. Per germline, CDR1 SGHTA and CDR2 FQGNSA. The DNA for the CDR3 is TGTGCCAGCAGCCGTGCGCTGGGGGAAGACTATGGCTACACCTTC. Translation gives CASSRALGEDYGYTF.

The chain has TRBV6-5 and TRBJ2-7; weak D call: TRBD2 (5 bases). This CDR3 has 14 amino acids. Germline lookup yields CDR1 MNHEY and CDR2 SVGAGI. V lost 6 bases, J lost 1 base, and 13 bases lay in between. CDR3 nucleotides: TGTGCCAGCAGCCCCACTAGGAAATCCTACGAGCAGTACTTC. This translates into CASSPTRKSYEQYF.

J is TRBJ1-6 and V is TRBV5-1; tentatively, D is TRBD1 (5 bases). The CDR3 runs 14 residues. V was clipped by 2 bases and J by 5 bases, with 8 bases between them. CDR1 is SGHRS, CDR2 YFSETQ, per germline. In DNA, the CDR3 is TGCGCCAGCAGCTTACAGGACCATAATTCACCCCTCCACTTT. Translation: CASSLQDHNSPLHF.

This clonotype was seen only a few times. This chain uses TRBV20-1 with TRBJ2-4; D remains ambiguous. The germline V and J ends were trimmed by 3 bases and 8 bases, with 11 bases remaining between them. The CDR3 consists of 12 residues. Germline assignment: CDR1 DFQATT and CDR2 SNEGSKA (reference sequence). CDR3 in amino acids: CSASLVADIQYF. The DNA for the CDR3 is TGCAGTGCTAGTTTGGTTGCGGACATTCAGTACTTC.

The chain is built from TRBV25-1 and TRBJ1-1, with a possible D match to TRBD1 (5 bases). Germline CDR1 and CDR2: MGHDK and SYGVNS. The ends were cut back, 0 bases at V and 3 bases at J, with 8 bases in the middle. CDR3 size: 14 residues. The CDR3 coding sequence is TGTGCCAGCAGTGAATACGGGGGGTACACTGAAGCTTTCTTT. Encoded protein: CASSEYGGYTEAFF.

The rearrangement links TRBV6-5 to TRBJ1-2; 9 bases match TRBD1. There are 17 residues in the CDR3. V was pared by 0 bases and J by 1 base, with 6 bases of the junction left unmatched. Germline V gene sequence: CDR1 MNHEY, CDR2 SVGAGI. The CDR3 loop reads CASSYSTGTGLNYGYTF. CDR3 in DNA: TGTGCCAGCAGTTACTCAACGGGGACAGGGCTTAACTATGGCTACACCTTC.

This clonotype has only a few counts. Here the CDR3 DNA reads TGTGCCAGCAGGGGAGAGAGCTCCTACAATGAGCAGTACTTC. It translates to CASRGESSYNEQYF. The chain is built from TRBV6-2 or TRBV6-3 and TRBJ2-1, with D maybe TRBD2 (5 bases). The J call is uncertain, as TRBJ2-7 better fits the DNA end. The CDR3 consists of 14 residues. Germline CDR1 and CDR2: MNHEY and SVGEGT.

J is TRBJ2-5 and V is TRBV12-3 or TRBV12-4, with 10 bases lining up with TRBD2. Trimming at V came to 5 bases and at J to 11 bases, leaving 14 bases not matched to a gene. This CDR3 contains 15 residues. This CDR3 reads CASSPLAGVYNEQYF. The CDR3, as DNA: TGTGCCAGCAGTCCTCTAGCGGGAGTCTACAATGAGCAGTACTTC.

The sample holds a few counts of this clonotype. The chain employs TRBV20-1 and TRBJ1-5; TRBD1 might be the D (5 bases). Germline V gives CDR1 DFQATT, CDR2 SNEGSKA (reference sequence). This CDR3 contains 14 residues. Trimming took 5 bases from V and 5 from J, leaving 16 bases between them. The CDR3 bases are TGCAGTGCTCGACACCGGGACCGAGATCAGCCCCAGCATTTT. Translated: CSARHRDRDQPQHF.

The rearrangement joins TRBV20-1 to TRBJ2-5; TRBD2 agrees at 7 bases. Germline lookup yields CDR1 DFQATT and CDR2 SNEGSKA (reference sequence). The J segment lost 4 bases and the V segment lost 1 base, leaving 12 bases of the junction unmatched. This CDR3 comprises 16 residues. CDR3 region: CSARAHGLTSSETQYF. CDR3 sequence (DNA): TGCAGTGCTAGAGCCCATGGCCTGACTAGCTCAGAGACCCAGTACTTC.

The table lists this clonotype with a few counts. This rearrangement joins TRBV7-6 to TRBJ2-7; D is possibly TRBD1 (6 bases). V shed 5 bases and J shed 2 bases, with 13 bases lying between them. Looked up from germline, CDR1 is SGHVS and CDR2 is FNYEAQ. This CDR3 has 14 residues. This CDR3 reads CASSQPGQTYEQYF. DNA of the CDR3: TGTGCCAGCAGCCAACCGGGACAAACCTACGAGCAGTACTTC.

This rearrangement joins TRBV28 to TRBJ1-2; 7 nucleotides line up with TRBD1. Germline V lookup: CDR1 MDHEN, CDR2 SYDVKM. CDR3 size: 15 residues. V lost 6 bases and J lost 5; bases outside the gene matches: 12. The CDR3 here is CASSPPGQAGYGYTF. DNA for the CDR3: TGTGCCAGCAGCCCTCCCGGACAGGCAGGATATGGCTACACCTTC.

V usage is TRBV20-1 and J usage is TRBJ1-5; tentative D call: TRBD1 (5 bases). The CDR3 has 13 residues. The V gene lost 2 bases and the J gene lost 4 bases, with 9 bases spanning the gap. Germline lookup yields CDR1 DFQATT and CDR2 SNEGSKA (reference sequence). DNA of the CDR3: TGCAGTGCTAGATGGGGCACGAATCAGCCCCAGCATTTT. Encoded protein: CSARWGTNQPQHF.

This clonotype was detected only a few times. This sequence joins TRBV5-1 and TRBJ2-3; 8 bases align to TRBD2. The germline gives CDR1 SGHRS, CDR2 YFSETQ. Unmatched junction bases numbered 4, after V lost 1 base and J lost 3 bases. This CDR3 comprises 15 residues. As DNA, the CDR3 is TGCGCCAGCAGCTTGCCAGCGGGAGAAACAGATACGCAGTATTTT. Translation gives CASSLPAGETDTQYF. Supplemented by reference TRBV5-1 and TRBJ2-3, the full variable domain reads KAGVTQTPRYLIKTRGQQVTLSCSPISGHRSVSWYQQTPGQGLQFLFEYFSETQRNKGNFPGRFSGRQFSNSRSEMNVSTLELGDSALYLCASSLPAGETDTQYFGPGTRLTVL.

The CDR3 coding sequence is TGTGCCAGCAGTTCCGGACAGGGTTTATATGATACGCAGTATTTT. Translation gives CASSSGQGLYDTQYF. The rearrangement uses TRBV12-3 or TRBV12-4 and TRBJ2-3; 8 bases are shared with TRBD1. The CDR3 totals 15 residues. V dropped 4 bases and J dropped 6; count of bases not matched to a gene: 9.